This T cell receptor (beta chain) was recorded in a study of circulating CD8 cells and anti-PD-1 response in melanoma. Whole-study context: Treatment was intravenous nivolumab at 3 mg/kg every 2 weeks. Study conclusions and caveats: Generally, no replicate experiments were performed. Under 7% of TRB clonotypes were shared between subsets at M1.

Four subsets defined by PD-1 and/or TIGIT were sorted from live CD3+CD8+TCRalphabeta+ cells. Using approximately 16 ng of total RNA, TCR libraries were made with the QIAseq Immune Repertoire TCR panel. TCRdb passed the reads through MiXCR, listing each CDR3 protein once. The table lists around 400 distinct CDR3 sequences, around 5.8% of them singletons. V was shortened by 0 bases and J by 0 bases, with 11 bases between the two germline ends. Looked up from germline, CDR1 is DFQATT and CDR2 is SNEGSKA (reference sequence). There are 16 residues in the CDR3. In its sample, this clonotype ranks as large. No antigen is known for it.

The specimen comprised CD8+ T cells from PBMCs, sampled at baseline or after one month of anti-PD-1 therapy (not recorded which). The chain has TRBV20-1 and TRBJ2-2; D ambiguous. The source of this sequence is a human donor with melanoma. This CDR3 is CSARDDLYANTGELFF. The CDR3 DNA reads as TGCAGTGCTAGAGATGACCTATACGCGAACACCGGGGAGCTGTTTTTT.